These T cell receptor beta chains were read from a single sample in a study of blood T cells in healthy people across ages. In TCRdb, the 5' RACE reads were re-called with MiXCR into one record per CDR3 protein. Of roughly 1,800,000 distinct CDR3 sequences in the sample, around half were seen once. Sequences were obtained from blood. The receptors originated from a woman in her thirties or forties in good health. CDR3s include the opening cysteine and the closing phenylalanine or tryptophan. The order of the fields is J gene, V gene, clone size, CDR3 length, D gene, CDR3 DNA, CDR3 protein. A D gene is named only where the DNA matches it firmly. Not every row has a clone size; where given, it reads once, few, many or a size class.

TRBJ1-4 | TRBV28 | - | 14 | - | TGTGCCAGCTATCACGGGGGGACTAATGAAAAACTGTTTTTT | CASYHGGTNEKLFF
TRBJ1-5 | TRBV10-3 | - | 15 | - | TGTGCCATCAGTGAGGGGGCAAGTAGCAATCAGCCCCAGCATTTT | CAISEGASSNQPQHF
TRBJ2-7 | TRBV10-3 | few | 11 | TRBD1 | TGTGCCACGCAAGGGGGCAACGAGCAGTACTTC | CATQGGNEQYF
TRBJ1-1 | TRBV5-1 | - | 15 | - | TGCGCCAGCAGCTTGTATCCGGGGGCGAGGACTGAAGCTTTCTTT | CASSLYPGARTEAFF
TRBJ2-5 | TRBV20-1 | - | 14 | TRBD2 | TGCAGTGCACGACTAGCGGGGGGGTCGGAGACCCAGTACTTC | CSARLAGGSETQYF
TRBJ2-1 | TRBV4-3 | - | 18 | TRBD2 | TGCGCCAGCAGCCAAGAATTTAGCGGGGGTCCCACCTACAATGGGCAGTTCTTC | CASSQEFSGGPTYNGQFF
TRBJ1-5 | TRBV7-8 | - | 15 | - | TGTGCCAGCAGCCGAGATGGGGATAGCAATCGGCCCCAGCATTTT | CASSRDGDSNRPQHF
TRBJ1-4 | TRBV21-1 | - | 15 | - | TGTGCCAGCAGCAAAGTATGGGGGGCTAATGAAAAACTGTTTTTT | CASSKVWGANEKLFF
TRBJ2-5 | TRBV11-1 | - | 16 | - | TGTGCCAGCAGCTCCGAGCGGAGTCAGTACCAAGAGACCCAGTACTTC | CASSSERSQYQETQYF
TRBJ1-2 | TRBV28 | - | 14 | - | TGTGCCAGCAGGAGGACCGCGACGGGCTATGGCTACACCTTC | CASRRTATGYGYTF
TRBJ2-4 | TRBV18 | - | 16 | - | TGTGCCGGCTCACCACCGTGGGAACAACTCAAAAACATTCAGTACTTC | CAGSPPWEQLKNIQYF
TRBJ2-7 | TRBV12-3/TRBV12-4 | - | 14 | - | TGTGCCAGCGGAGGTGGACTCCTCGGCAACGAGCAGTACTTC | CASGGGLLGNEQYF
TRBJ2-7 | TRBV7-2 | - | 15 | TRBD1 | TGTGCCAGCAGCCGCGACAGGGTTTCCTACAATGAGCAGTACTTC | CASSRDRVSYNEQYF
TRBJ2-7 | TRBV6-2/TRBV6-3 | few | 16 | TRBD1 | TGTGCCAGCAGTAGGATTACGGGACAGACCACCTACGAGCAGTACTTC | CASSRITGQTTYEQYF
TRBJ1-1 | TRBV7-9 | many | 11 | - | TGTGCCAGCAGCTTAGCCACTGAAGCTTTCTTT | CASSLATEAFF
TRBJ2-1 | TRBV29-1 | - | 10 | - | TGCAGCGTCGGTACTAGCGAGCAGTTCTTC | CSVGTSEQFF
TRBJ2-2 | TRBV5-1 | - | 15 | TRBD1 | TGCGCCAGCAGCCTAACGGGACAGGGAACCGGGGAGCTGTTTTTT | CASSLTGQGTGELFF
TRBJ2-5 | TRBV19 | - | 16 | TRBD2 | TGTGCCAGTAGTATATACGCGGCGGGGGGGCGAGAGACCCAGTACTTC | CASSIYAAGGRETQYF
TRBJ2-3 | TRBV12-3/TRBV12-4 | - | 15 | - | TGTGCCAGTAGTAGGCGGACGGTTAGCACAGATACGCAGTATTTT | CASSRRTVSTDTQYF
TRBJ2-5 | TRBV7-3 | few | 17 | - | TGTGCCAGCAGCCCCGAGTCAGGGGCCCTGTACCAAGAGACCCAGTACTTC | CASSPESGALYQETQYF
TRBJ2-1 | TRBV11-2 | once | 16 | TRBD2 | TGTGCCAGCAGCTTAGTCGGGACTAGCACTTACAATGAGCAGTTCTTC | CASSLVGTSTYNEQFF
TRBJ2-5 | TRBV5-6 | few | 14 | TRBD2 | TGTGCCAGCAGCTTTGGGGGGGGTGGAAAGACCCAGTACTTC | CASSFGGGGKTQYF
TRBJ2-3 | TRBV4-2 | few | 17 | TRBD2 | TGTGCCAGCAGCCAAGAGGGGCGGGGGGCCTACACAGATACGCAGTATTTT | CASSQEGRGAYTDTQYF
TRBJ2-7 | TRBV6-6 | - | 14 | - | TGTGCCAGCAGTTACGCGGACGGACCCTACGAGCAGTACTTC | CASSYADGPYEQYF
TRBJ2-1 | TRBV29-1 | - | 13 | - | TGCGGCGTTGAAATACGGGACTGGGGTGAGCAGTTCTTC | CGVEIRDWGEQFF
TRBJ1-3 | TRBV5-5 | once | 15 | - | TGTGCCAGCAGCTCACAGGGACCTGGTTGGAACACCATATATTTT | CASSSQGPGWNTIYF
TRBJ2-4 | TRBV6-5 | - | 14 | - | TGTACCAGCAGACTACGCCGACAGAAAAACATTCAGTACTTC | CTSRLRRQKNIQYF
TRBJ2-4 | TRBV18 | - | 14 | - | TGTGCCAGCTCACCTGGGCAAAGTCCCTCTATTCAGTACTTC | CASSPGQSPSIQYF
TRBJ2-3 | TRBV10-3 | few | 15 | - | TGTGCCATCAGTCATGGCAAGGGTCGAACAGATACGCAGTATTTT | CAISHGKGRTDTQYF
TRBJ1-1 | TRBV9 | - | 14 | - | TGTGCCAGCAGCGGGGGACCGGTAAACACTGAAGCTTTCTTT | CASSGGPVNTEAFF
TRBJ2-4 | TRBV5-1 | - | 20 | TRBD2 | TGCGCCAGCAGTTCCATCGAACTAGCGGGGGGGCAGCTTTCTGAAAACATTCAGTACTTC | CASSSIELAGGQLSENIQYF
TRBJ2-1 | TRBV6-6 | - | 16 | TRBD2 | TGTGCCAGCAGCCAGACTAGCGGGGGGCCCAGTAATGAGCAGTTCTTC | CASSQTSGGPSNEQFF
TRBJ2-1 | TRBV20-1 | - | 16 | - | TGCAGTGCTAGAGTTGGAGGGGCGACCTTATACAATGAGCAGTTCTTC | CSARVGGATLYNEQFF
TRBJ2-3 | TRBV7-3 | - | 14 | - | TGTGCCAGCAGCTCCGGCGGAATGACAGATACGCAGTATTTT | CASSSGGMTDTQYF
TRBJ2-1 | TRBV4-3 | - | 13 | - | TGCGCCAGCAGCCAAGATAGGCTGTTTGAGCAGTTCTTC | CASSQDRLFEQFF
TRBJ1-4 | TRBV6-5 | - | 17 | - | TGTGCCAGCAGTTACTCGAGGGGGTCGGCGACTAATGAAAAACTGTTTTTT | CASSYSRGSATNEKLFF
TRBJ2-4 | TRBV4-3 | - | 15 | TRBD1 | TGCGCCAGCAGCCAAGCAGCCGGGACAGGGTACGAGCGGTACTTC | CASSQAAGTGYERYF